This T cell receptor beta chain was retrieved from a study of cytomegalovirus exposure and HLA in healthy donors. Turning to the study itself: Prior work identified around 110 million unique TCR beta sequences in about 179 million T cells. Most genotyped donors, 81% of around 370, had Caucasian-associated genetic ancestry. Early release data held 75 million to 100 million unique TCRs from HLA-typed donors.

The primer mix had 60 Vbeta and 13 Jbeta primers. The table came from immunoSEQ multiplex PCR; TCRdb's copy has only in-frame clones and leaves some out. The sample table sets out 140,000 or so clones. Sequenced: PBMCs. The receptor was derived from a male donor in good health and CMV-seronegative.

The CDR3: CASSRGWTGNNEQFF. As DNA, the CDR3 is TGTGCCAGCAGCCGTGGGTGGACAGGGAACAATGAGCAGTTCTTC. The chain recombines TRBV7-3 with TRBJ2-1; TRBD1 agrees at 8 bases. Germline-derived CDR1 and CDR2 are SGHTA and FQGTGA. The CDR3 runs to 15 residues. Trimming took 5 bases from V and 5 from J; bases not matched to a gene: 8.